This entry lists 20 T cell receptor beta chains sequenced from one sample in a study of identical twins (dated by TCRdb to about 2016). Libraries were made using 5' RACE. Instrument used: Illumina HiSeq 2000. Through fastp at Q25 and MiXCR, TCRdb rebuilt clones from the public reads, retaining in-frame beta chains. Each record represents a unique CDR3 protein, reported with the most common genes and DNA among its rows. Within this sample are 500,000 to 600,000 distinct CDR3 sequences, with around 20% of them counted one time only. About 0.91% of the sample comes from the top ten. In addition, the sample was reused for a study of T cells expressing NK-cell markers.

Sequencing used CD4+ T cells sorted from blood. These receptors were collected from a young woman in good health.

This chain links TRBV29-1 with TRBJ1-2; D not resolved. Germline V gene lookup returns CDR1 SQVTM and CDR2 ANQGSEA. This CDR3 is built from 12 residues. The germline V and J ends were trimmed by 0 bases and 2 bases, with 4 bases remaining between them. The CDR3 DNA follows: TGCAGCGTTGAAGAGGGAAACTATGGCTACACCTTC. As protein: CSVEEGNYGYTF. The full variable domain, with the rest looked up from reference TRBV29-1 and TRBJ1-2, is SAVISQKPSRDICQRGTSLTIQCQVDSQVTMMFWYRQQPGQSLTLIATANQGSEATYESGFVIDKFPISRPNLTFSTLTVSNMSPEDSSIYLCSVEEGNYGYTFGSGTRLTVV.

This clonotype was found many times. An end of the junction differs from the germline gene, which may be a read error. This rearrangement joins TRBV12-3 or TRBV12-4 to TRBJ2-1; no reliable D call. The CDR3 length is 12 residues. The DNA of the CDR3 is TGTGCCAGCAGGATCTTCTACGATGAGCAGTTCTTC. As protein: CASRIFYDEQFF.

This clonotype occurred a few times. This chain uses TRBV10-3 with TRBJ2-7; 15 bases are a match to TRBD2. Losses at the gene ends were 2 bases for V and 5 bases for J; bases not matched to a gene: 13. The CDR3 is 19 residues long. Germline CDR1 reads ENHRY; CDR2 reads SYGVKD. The CDR3 spells CAISERSRTSGRAFHEQYF. For the CDR3, the DNA is TGTGCCATCAGTGAGAGGTCCCGGACTAGCGGGAGGGCCTTCCACGAGCAGTACTTC.

This clonotype was picked up one time. The V call is TRBV29-1, the J call TRBJ1-4; 7 bases fit TRBD1. Trimming cost V 6 bases and J 2 bases; bases outside gene matches: 3. Germline values: CDR1 SQVTM, CDR2 ANQGSEA. This CDR3 has 13 residues. The CDR3 loop reads CSVVGQTNEKLFF. The CDR3 DNA reads TGCAGCGTGGTGGGACAGACTAATGAAAAACTGTTTTTT.

This chain links TRBV11-2 with TRBJ2-1, with D unclear. The germline V and J ends were trimmed by 2 bases and 7 bases, with 15 bases remaining between them. Germline loops: CDR1 SGHAT, CDR2 FQNNGV. The CDR3 has 15 amino acids. This chain's CDR3 is CASSLLPRGSNEQFF. The CDR3 DNA sequence: TGTGCCAGCAGCTTATTACCCCGAGGAAGTAATGAGCAGTTCTTC.

This clonotype was seen at least ten times. The chain has TRBV6-5 and TRBJ2-3; the match to TRBD2 covers 11 bases. CDR1 is MNHEY and CDR2 is SVGAGI in the germline V gene. The trim removed 4 bases at V and 3 bases at J, leaving 3 bases unmatched. CDR3 length equals 15 residues. The CDR3 protein is CASSSRLAGTDTQYF. The DNA of the CDR3 is TGTGCCAGCAGTTCCAGACTAGCGGGAACAGATACGCAGTATTTT.

The chain uses TRBV7-2 and TRBJ2-7; 9 bases agree with TRBD2. V was clipped by 7 bases and J by 2 bases; unmatched bases: 12. The germline V gene has CDR1 SGHTA and CDR2 FQGNSA. The CDR3 totals 16 residues. This CDR3 reads CASTRVGGGAAYEQYF. CDR3 in DNA: TGTGCCAGCACCCGAGTTGGCGGGGGGGCAGCCTACGAGCAGTACTTC.

The genes are TRBV5-1 and TRBJ2-1; D tentatively reads TRBD1 or TRBD2 (5 bases each). The CDR3 is 16 amino acids. Trimming stripped 0 bases from V and 4 bases from J, with 14 bases between. CDR1 and CDR2 from the germline V gene are SGHRS and YFSETQ. The CDR3 loop is CASSLGGTVKYNEQFF. CDR3 bases: TGCGCCAGCAGCTTGGGGGGGACGGTCAAATACAATGAGCAGTTCTTC.

A few counts support this clonotype. The chain uses TRBV12-3 or TRBV12-4 and TRBJ1-5; no clear D. The ends were cut back, 5 bases at V and 0 bases at J, with 5 bases in the middle. The CDR3 is 13 residues long. The CDR3 nucleotides read TGTGCCAGCAGTATTAATAGCAATCAGCCCCAGCATTTT. It encodes CASSINSNQPQHF.

V usage is TRBV11-2 and J usage is TRBJ2-5, with 8 bases identical to TRBD1. The CDR3 is made up of 18 amino acids. V shed 4 bases, J shed 0 bases, and the junction held 13 bases outside the gene matches. CDR1 and CDR2 from the germline V gene are SGHAT and FQNNGV. In DNA, the CDR3 is TGTGCCAGCAGCTGGAGACAGGGGACCTCAAGGTACCAAGAGACCCAGTACTTC. Translation gives CASSWRQGTSRYQETQYF.

This clonotype was detected only a few times. V is TRBV12-3 or TRBV12-4 and J is TRBJ2-3; D is perhaps TRBD2 (6 bases). The CDR3 spans 15 residues. With 6 bases removed from V and 5 bases from J, the gap between germline ends came to 18 bases. DNA of the CDR3: TGTGCCAGCAGACCCGGGACTCATAGTCAAGATACGCAGTATTTT. Its protein product is CASRPGTHSQDTQYF.

This clonotype was counted many times. The chain uses TRBV29-1 and TRBJ2-5; no firm D call. Trimming stripped 7 bases from V and 3 bases from J, with 6 bases between. Germline loops: CDR1 SQVTM, CDR2 ANQGSEA. The CDR3 totals 10 residues. The DNA for the CDR3 is TGCAGCGGTGGAAAAGAGACCCAGTACTTC. Translating gives CSGGKETQYF.

This clonotype was counted a single time. The chain carries TRBV6-5 and TRBJ1-1; TRBD1 aligns across 10 bases. Germline loops: CDR1 MNHEY, CDR2 SVGAGI. V shed 5 bases, J shed 4 bases, and the junction held 7 bases outside the gene matches. The CDR3 totals 15 residues. The CDR3 nucleotides read TGTGCCAGCAGTGCCTCGACAGGGGGCGGCACTGAAGCTTTCTTT. Residues: CASSASTGGGTEAFF.

The chain links TRBV20-1 to TRBJ2-3; no firm D call. V was cut by 5 bases and J by 8 bases, with 17 bases left in between. Germline CDR1 reads DFQATT; CDR2 reads SNEGSKA (reference sequence). This CDR3 spans 13 amino acids. CDR3 nucleotide sequence: TGCAGTGCTGGCCACTCGAGTTCGGGTACGCAGTATTTT. Its protein is CSAGHSSSGTQYF.

The chain carries TRBV15 and TRBJ2-2, with no clear D. Germline V gene lookup returns CDR1 LNHNV and CDR2 YYDKDF (reference sequence). V lost 9 bases and J 8 bases, leaving 13 bases between the germline ends. The CDR3 has 12 residues. Written as DNA, the CDR3 is TGTGCCACTCGACTGGGTCGTGGGGAGCTGTTTTTT. It encodes CATRLGRGELFF.

This clonotype occurred many times. This chain links TRBV20-1 with TRBJ1-2; TRBD1 is a possible D gene (6 bases). The CDR3 covers 17 residues. The V gene lost 5 bases and the J gene lost 4 bases, with 26 bases spanning the gap. Germline-derived CDR1 and CDR2 are DFQATT and SNEGSKA (reference sequence). This CDR3 is CSAEGGTDLPMAYGYTF. In nucleotides, the CDR3 is TGCAGTGCTGAGGGGGGGACGGATCTCCCAATGGCCTATGGCTACACCTTC.

V usage is TRBV6-1 and J usage is TRBJ2-3, with D unresolved. CDR1 and CDR2 (germline): MNHNS, SASEGT. V lost 5 bases, J lost 3 bases, and 9 bases lay in between. This CDR3 spans 13 amino acids. The CDR3 sequence: CASSPHLTDTQYF. The CDR3 nucleotides read TGTGCCAGCAGTCCACACCTTACAGATACGCAGTATTTT.

This chain links TRBV20-1 with TRBJ1-2; no firm D call. CDR1 is DFQATT and CDR2 is SNEGSKA in the germline V gene (reference sequence). V was pared by 3 bases and J by 4 bases, with 12 bases between. The CDR3 consists of 13 residues. The CDR3 nucleotides are TGCAGTGCTAGTAAGGGAATCGCCTATGGCTACACCTTC. Amino acids: CSASKGIAYGYTF.

This clonotype showed up just a few times. The genes are TRBV20-1 and TRBJ2-3, with TRBD2 matching over 10 bases. The CDR3 loop spans 16 amino acids. CDR1 is DFQATT and CDR2 is SNEGSKA in the germline V gene (reference sequence). The trim removed 0 bases at V and 1 base at J, leaving 4 bases unmatched. The CDR3 DNA follows: TGCAGTGCTAGAGACCCAGGGACTAGCGGCACAGATACGCAGTATTTT. Protein product: CSARDPGTSGTDTQYF.

This clonotype has at least ten counts. The chain combines TRBV5-1 with TRBJ2-2; D not resolved. The CDR3 runs to 14 residues. Germline V lookup: CDR1 SGHRS, CDR2 YFSETQ. V lost 1 base and J lost 5, with 9 bases in between. DNA of the CDR3: TGCGCCAGCAGCTTGCTCTCGGGTACCGGGGAGCTGTTTTTT. As protein: CASSLLSGTGELFF.